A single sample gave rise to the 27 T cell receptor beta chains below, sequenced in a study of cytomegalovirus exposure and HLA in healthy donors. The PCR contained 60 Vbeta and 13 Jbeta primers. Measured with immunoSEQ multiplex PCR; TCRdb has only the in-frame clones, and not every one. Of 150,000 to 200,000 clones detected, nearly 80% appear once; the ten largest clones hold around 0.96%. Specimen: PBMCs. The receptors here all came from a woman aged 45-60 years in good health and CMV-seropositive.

For the CDR3, the DNA is TGTGCCAGCAGCTTAAACTGGGGCGCCAAGTACGAGCAGTACTTC. Residues: CASSLNWGAKYEQYF. The genes are TRBV7-2 and TRBJ2-7; a possible D gene is TRBD1 (5 bases). Germline values: CDR1 SGHTA, CDR2 FQGNSA. This CDR3 has 15 amino acids. The V and J ends lost 2 bases and 4 bases respectively, with 15 bases between them. Full variable domain (outside the CDR3, taken from reference TRBV7-2 and TRBJ2-7): GAGVSQSPSNKVTEKGKDVELRCDPISGHTALYWYRQSLGQGLEFLIYFQGNSAPDKSGLPSDRFSAERTGGSVSTLTIQRTQQEDSAVYLCASSLNWGAKYEQYFGPGTRLTVT.

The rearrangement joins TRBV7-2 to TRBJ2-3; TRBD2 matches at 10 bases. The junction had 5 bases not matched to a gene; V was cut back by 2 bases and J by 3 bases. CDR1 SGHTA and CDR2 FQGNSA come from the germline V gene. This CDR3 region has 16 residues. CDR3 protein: CASSLRSGGYTDTQYF. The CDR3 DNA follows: TGTGCCAGCAGCTTACGTAGCGGGGGGTATACAGATACGCAGTATTTT.

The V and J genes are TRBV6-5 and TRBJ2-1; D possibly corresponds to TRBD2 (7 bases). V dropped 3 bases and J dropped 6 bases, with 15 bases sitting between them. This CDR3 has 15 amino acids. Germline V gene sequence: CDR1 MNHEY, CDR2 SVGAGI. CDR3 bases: TGTGCCAGCAGTTATATGAGGGGGGGGTCCAATGAGCAGTTCTTC. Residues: CASSYMRGGSNEQFF.

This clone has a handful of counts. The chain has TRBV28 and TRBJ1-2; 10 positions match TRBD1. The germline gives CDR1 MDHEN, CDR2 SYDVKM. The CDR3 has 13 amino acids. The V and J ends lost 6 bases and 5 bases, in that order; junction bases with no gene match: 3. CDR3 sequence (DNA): TGTGCCAGCAGCCGGACAGGGGGGTATGGCTACACCTTC. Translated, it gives CASSRTGGYGYTF.

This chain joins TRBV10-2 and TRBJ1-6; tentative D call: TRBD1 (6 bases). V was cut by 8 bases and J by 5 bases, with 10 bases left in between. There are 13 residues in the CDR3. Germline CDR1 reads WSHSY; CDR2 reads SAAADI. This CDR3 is CASGQGNNSPLHF. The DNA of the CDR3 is TGCGCCAGCGGGCAGGGGAATAATTCACCCCTCCACTTT.

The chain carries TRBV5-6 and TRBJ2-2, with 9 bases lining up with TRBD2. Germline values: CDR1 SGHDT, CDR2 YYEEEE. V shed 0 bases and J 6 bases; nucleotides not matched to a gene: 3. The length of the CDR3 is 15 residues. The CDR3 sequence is CASSLGLAVSGELFF. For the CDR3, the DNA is TGTGCCAGCAGCTTGGGACTAGCGGTTTCCGGGGAGCTGTTTTTT. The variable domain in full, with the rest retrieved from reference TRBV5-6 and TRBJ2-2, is DAGVTQSPTHLIKTRGQQVTLRCSPKSGHDTVSWYQQALGQGPQFIFQYYEEEERQRGNFPDRFSGHQFPNYSSELNVNALLLGDSALYLCASSLGLAVSGELFFGEGSRLTVL.

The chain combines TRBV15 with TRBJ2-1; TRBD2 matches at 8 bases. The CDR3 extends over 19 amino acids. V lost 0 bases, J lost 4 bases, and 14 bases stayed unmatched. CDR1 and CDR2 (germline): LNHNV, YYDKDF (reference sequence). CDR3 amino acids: CATSRDFSGGAFSYNEQFF. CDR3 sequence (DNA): TGTGCCACCAGCAGAGATTTCTCGGGGGGGGCCTTCTCTTACAATGAGCAGTTCTTC. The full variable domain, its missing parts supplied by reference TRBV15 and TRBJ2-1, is DAMVIQNPRYQVTQFGKPVTLSCSQTLNHNVMYWYQQKSSQAPKLLFHYYDKDFNNEADTPDNFQSRRPNTSFCFLDIRSPGLGDTAMYLCATSRDFSGGAFSYNEQFFGPGTRLTVL.

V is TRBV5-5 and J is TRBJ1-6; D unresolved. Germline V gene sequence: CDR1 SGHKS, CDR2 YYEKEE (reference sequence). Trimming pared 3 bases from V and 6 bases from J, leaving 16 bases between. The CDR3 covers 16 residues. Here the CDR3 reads CASSWRVGFGNSPLHF. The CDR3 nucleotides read TGTGCCAGCAGCTGGCGGGTTGGTTTCGGTAATTCACCCCTCCACTTT.

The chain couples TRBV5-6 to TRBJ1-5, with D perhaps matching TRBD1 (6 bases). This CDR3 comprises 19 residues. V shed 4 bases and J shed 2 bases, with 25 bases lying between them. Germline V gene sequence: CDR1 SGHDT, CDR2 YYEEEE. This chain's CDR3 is CASSPNSFPAGVRNQPQHF. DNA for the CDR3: TGTGCCAGCAGCCCGAATTCGTTCCCCGCAGGGGTCCGCAATCAGCCCCAGCATTTT.

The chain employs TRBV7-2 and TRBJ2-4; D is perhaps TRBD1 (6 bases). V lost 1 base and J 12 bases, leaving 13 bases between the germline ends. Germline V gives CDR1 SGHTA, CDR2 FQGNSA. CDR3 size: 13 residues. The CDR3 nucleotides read TGTGCCAGCAGCTTAGTCGTCCCAGGGGATCAGTACTTC. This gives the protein CASSLVVPGDQYF.

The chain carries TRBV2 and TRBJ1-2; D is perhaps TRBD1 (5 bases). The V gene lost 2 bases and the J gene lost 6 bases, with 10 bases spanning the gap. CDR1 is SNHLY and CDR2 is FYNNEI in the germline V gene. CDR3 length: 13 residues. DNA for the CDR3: TGTGCCAGCAGTGAACAGGGCAGGAATGGCTACACCTTC. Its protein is CASSEQGRNGYTF.

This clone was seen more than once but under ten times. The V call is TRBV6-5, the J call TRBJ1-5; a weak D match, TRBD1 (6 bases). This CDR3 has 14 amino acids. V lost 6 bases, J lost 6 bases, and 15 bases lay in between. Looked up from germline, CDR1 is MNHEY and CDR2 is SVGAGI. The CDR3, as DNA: TGTGCCAGCAGGAAGGGACACCTAGGTCAGCCCCAGCATTTT. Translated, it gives CASRKGHLGQPQHF.

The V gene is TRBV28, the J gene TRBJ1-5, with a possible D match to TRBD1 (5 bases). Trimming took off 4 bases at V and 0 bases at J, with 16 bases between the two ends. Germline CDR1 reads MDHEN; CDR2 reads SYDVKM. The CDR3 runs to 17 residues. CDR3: CASSSGGQPNSNQPQHF. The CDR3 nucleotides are TGTGCCAGCAGTTCGGGCGGACAACCTAATAGCAATCAGCCCCAGCATTTT.

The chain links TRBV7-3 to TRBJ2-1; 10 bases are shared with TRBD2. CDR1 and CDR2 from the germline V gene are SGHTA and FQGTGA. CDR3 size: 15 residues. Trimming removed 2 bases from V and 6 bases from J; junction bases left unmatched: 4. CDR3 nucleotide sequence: TGTGCCAGCAGCTTACTAGCGGGAGTGGGCAATGAGCAGTTCTTC. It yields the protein CASSLLAGVGNEQFF.

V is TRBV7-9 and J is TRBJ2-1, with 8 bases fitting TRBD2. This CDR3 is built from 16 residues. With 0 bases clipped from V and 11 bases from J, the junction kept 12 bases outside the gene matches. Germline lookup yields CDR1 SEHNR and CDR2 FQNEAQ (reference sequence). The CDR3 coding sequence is TGTGCCAGCAGCTTAGCGGCCGGGGGGGTTGCGGTAAAGCAGTTCTTC. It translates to CASSLAAGGVAVKQFF.

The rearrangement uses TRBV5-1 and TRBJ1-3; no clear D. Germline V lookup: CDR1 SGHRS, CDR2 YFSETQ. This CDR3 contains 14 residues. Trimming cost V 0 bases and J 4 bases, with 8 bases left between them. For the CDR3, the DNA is TGCGCCAGCAGCTTGGGAGACTGGGGAAACACCATATATTTT. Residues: CASSLGDWGNTIYF.

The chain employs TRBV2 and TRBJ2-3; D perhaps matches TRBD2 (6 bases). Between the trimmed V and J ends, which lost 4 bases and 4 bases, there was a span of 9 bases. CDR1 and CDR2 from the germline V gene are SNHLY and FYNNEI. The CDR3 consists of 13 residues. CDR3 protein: CASSGLVADTQYF. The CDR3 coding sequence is TGTGCCAGCAGTGGACTAGTAGCAGATACGCAGTATTTT.

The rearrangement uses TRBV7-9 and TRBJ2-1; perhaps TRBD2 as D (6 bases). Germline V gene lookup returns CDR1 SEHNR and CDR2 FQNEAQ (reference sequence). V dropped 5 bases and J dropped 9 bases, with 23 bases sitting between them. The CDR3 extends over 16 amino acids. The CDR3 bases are TGTGCCAGCAGCGGGCGGGACTCCCGGGGCGGCGGTGAGCAGTTCTTC. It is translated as CASSGRDSRGGGEQFF.

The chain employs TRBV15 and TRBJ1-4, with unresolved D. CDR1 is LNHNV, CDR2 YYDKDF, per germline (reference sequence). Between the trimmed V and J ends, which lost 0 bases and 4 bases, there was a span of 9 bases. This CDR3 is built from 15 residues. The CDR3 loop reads CATSRDRWSNEKLFF. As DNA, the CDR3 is TGTGCCACCAGCAGAGATAGGTGGAGTAATGAAAAACTGTTTTTT.

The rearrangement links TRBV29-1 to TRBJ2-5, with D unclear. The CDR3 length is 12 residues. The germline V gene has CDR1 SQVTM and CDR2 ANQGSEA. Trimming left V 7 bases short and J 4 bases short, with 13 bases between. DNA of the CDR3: TGCAGCGCCGAGACACCCGGAGAGACCCAGTACTTC. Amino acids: CSAETPGETQYF.

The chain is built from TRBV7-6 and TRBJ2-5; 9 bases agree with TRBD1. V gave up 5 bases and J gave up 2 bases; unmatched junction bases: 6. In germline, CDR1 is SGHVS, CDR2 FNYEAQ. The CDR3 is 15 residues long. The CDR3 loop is CASSQPGQGQETQYF. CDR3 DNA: TGTGCCAGCAGCCAACCGGGACAGGGACAAGAGACCCAGTACTTC. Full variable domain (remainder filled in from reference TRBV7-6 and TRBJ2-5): GAGVSQSPRYKVTKRGQDVALRCDPISGHVSLYWYRQALGQGPEFLTYFNYEAQQDKSGLPNDRFSAERPEGSISTLTIQRTEQRDSAMYRCASSQPGQGQETQYFGPGTRLLVL.

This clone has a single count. CDR3 loop: CAWSGLAGGRTDTQYF. The CDR3 bases are TGTGCCTGGAGTGGACTAGCGGGGGGTAGGACAGATACGCAGTATTTT. The V call is TRBV30, the J call TRBJ2-3; 13 bases are a match to TRBD2. The CDR3 has 16 residues. The junction had 4 bases not matched to a gene; V was cut back by 1 base and J by 3 bases. Germline assignment: CDR1 GTSNPN and CDR2 SVGIG (reference sequence).

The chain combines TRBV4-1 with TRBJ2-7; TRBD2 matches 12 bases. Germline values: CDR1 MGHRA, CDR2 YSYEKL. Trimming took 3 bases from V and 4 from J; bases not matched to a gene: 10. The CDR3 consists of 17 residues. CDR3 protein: CASSQTLLAGGGYEQYF. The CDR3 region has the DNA TGCGCCAGCAGCCAGACCTTACTAGCGGGGGGCGGATACGAGCAGTACTTC.

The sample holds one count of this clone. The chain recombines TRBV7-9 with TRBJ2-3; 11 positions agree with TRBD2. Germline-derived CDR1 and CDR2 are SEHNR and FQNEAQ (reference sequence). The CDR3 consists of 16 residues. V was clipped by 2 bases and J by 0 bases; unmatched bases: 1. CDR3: CASSLTSGGSTDTQYF. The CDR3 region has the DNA TGTGCCAGCAGCTTAACTAGCGGGGGTAGCACAGATACGCAGTATTTT.

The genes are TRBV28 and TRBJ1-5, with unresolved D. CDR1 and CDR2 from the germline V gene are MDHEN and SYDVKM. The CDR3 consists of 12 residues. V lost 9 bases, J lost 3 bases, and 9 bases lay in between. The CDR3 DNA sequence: TGTGCCAGTCTGAGAGTCAATCAGCCCCAGCATTTT. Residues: CASLRVNQPQHF.

CDR3 sequence (DNA): TGCGCCAGCAGCCAAGATCTCTCCAGCGGGATCATAAAAGGGAATGAGCAGTTCTTC. Translation gives CASSQDLSSGIIKGNEQFF. The chain links TRBV4-1 to TRBJ2-1, with 7 bases aligning to TRBD2. CDR3 length: 19 amino acids. The germline V gene encodes CDR1 MGHRA and CDR2 YSYEKL. V was clipped by 0 bases and J by 7 bases; unmatched bases: 18.

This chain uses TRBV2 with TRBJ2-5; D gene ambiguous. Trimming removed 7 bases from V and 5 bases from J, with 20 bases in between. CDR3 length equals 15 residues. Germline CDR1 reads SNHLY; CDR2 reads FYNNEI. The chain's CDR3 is CASMRESALEETQYF. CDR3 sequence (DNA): TGTGCCAGCATGAGAGAGAGTGCGCTGGAGGAGACCCAGTACTTC.